The clone carrying this T cell receptor (beta chain) was counted many times. This sample stems from a study of T-cell memory formation after mild COVID-19. The wider study: Clustering of TCRs was largely donor specific.

CDR3 length equals 16 residues. CDR1 is SGHKS, CDR2 YYEKEE, per germline (reference sequence). Trimming at V came to 2 bases and at J to 7 bases, leaving 12 bases not matched to a gene. MiXCR was run by TCRdb on the 5' RACE reads, yielding one entry per CDR3 protein. The sample lists around 510,000 distinct CDR3 sequences; about a fifth were seen once. The chain recombines TRBV5-5 with TRBJ2-1, with 7 bases fitting TRBD1. Sequenced: PBMCs or a T cell subset sorted from them (not recorded which). This sequence was found in an adult woman who had mild COVID-19 (a few samples of this study predate the infection). Cell type and time point are not known. The CDR3 reads CASSLYRGPPDNEQFF. CDR3 DNA sequence: TGTGCCAGCAGCTTATACAGGGGTCCCCCGGATAATGAGCAGTTCTTC.